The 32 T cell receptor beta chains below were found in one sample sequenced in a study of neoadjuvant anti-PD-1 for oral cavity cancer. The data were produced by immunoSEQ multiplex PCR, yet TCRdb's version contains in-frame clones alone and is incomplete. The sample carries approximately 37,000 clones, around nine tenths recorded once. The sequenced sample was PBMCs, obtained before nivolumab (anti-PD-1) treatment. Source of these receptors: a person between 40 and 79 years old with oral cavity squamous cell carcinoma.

CDR3 region: CASSQEGAGANVLTF. For the CDR3, the DNA is TGTGCCAGCAGCCAAGAGGGGGCTGGGGCCAACGTCCTGACTTTC. The chain combines TRBV4-2 with TRBJ2-6; D is perhaps TRBD1 or TRBD2 (5 bases each). This CDR3 has 15 amino acids. Germline V gene sequence: CDR1 LGHNA, CDR2 YNFKEQ. Trimming pared 0 bases from V and 2 bases from J, leaving 5 bases between.

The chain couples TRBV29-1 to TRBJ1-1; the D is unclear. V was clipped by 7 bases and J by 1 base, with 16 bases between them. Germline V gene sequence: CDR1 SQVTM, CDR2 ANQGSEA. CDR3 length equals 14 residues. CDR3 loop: CSAVGVTGNTEAFF. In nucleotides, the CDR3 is TGCAGCGCAGTGGGAGTTACGGGGAACACTGAAGCTTTCTTT.

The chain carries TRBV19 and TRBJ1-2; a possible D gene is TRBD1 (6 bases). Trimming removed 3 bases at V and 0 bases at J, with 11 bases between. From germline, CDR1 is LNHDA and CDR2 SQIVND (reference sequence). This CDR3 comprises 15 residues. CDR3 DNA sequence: TGTGCCAGTAGTATGAGACAGGCGGCTAACTATGGCTACACCTTC. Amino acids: CASSMRQAANYGYTF.

In DNA, the CDR3 is TGTGCCAGCAGCCAAAGGTCGGGGGTCCCAAAAGAGACCCAGTACTTC. This translates into CASSQRSGVPKETQYF. The chain is built from TRBV4-2 and TRBJ2-5; D may be TRBD2 (6 bases). This CDR3 has 16 amino acids. The V and J ends lost 2 bases and 3 bases respectively, with 16 bases between them. Germline V CDR1 and CDR2: LGHNA, YNFKEQ.

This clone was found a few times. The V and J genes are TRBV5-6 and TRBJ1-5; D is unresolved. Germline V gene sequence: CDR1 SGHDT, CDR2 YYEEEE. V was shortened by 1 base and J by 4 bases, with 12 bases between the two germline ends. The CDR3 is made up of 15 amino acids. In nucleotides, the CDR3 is TGTGCCAGCAGCTTGTTTAAACAGCTAAATCAGCCCCAGCATTTT. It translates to CASSLFKQLNQPQHF.

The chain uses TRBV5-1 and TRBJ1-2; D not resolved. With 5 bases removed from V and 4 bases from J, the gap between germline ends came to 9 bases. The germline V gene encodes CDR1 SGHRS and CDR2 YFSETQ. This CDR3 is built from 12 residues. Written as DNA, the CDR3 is TGCGCCAGCAGACAAGACACCTATGGCTACACCTTC. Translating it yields CASRQDTYGYTF.

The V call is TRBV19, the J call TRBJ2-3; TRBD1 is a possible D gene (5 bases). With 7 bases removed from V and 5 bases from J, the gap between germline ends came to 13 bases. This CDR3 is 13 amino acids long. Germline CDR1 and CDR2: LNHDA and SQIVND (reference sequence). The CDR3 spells CASNGAPEDTQYF. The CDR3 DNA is TGTGCCAGTAATGGGGCCCCGGAAGATACGCAGTATTTT.

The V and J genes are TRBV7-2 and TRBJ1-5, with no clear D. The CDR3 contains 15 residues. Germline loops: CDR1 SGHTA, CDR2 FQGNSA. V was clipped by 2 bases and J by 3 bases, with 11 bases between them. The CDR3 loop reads CASSLYDKANQPQHF. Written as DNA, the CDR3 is TGTGCCAGCAGCTTATATGACAAGGCCAATCAGCCCCAGCATTTT.

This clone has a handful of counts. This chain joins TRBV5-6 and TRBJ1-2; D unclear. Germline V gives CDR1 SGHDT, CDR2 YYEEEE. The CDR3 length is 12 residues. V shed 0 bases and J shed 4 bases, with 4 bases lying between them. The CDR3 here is CASSLGSYGYTF. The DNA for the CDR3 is TGTGCCAGCAGCTTGGGCAGCTATGGCTACACCTTC. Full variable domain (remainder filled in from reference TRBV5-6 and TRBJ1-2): DAGVTQSPTHLIKTRGQQVTLRCSPKSGHDTVSWYQQALGQGPQFIFQYYEEEERQRGNFPDRFSGHQFPNYSSELNVNALLLGDSALYLCASSLGSYGYTFGSGTRLTVV.

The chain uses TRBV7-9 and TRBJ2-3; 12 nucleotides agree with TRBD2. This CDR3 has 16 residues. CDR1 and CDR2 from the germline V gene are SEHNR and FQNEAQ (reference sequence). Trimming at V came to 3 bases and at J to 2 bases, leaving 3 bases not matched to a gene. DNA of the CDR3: TGTGCCAGCAGCTTCGGACTAGCGGGGACCACAGATACGCAGTATTTT. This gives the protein CASSFGLAGTTDTQYF.

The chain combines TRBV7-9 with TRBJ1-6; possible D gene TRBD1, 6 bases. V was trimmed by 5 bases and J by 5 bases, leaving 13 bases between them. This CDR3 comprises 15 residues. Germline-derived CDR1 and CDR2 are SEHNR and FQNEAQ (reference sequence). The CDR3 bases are TGTGCCAGCAGCACAGGGACACTCGATAATTCACCCCTCCACTTT. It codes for CASSTGTLDNSPLHF. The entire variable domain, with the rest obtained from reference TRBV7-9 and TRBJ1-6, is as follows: DTGVSQNPRHKITKRGQNVTFRCDPISEHNRLYWYRQTLGQGPEFLTYFQNEAQLEKSRLLSDRFSAERPKGSFSTLEIQRTEQGDSAMYLCASSTGTLDNSPLHFGNGTRLTVT.

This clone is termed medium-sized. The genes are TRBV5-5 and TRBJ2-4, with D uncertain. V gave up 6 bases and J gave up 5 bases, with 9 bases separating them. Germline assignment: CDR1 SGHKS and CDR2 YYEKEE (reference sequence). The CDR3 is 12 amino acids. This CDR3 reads CASTPRENIQYF. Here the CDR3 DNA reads TGTGCCAGCACCCCCCGGGAAAACATTCAGTACTTC. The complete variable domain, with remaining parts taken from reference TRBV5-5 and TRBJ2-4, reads DAGVTQSPTHLIKTRGQQVTLRCSPISGHKSVSWYQQVLGQGPQFIFQYYEKEERGRGNFPDRFSARQFPNYSSELNVNALLLGDSALYLCASTPRENIQYFGAGTRLSVL.

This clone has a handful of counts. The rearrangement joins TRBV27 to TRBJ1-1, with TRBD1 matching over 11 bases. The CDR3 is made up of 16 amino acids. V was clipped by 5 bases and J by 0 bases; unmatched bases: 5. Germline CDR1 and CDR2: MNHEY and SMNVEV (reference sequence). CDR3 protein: CASSEDRGHMNTEAFF. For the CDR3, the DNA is TGTGCCAGCAGTGAGGACAGGGGGCACATGAACACTGAAGCTTTCTTT.

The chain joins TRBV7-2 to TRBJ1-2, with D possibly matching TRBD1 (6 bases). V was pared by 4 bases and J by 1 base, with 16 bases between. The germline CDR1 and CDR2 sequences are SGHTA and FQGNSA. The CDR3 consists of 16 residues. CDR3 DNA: TGTGCCAGCAGCTCTTCTCCAGGGGCTCATAACTATGGCTACACCTTC. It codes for CASSSSPGAHNYGYTF.

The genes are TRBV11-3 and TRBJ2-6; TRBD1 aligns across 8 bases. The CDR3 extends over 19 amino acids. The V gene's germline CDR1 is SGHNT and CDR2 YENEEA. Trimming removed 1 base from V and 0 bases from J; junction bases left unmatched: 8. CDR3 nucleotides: TGTGCCAGCAGCTTAGTTGCAGGGGGCCTCTTCTCTGGGGCCAACGTCCTGACTTTC. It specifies CASSLVAGGLFSGANVLTF.

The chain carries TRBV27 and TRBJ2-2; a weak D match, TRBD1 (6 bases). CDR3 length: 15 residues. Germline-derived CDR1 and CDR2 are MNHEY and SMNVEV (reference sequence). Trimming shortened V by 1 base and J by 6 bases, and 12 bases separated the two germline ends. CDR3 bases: TGTGCCAGCAGTTTATATACAGGGTACCCCGGGGAGCTGTTTTTT. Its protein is CASSLYTGYPGELFF.

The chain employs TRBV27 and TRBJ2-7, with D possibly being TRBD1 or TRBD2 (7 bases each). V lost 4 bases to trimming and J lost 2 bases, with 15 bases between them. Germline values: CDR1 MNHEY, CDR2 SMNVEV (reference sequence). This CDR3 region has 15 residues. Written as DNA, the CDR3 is TGTGCCAGCAGTTCCGGCAGGGGGGGGCCCTACGAGCAGTACTTC. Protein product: CASSSGRGGPYEQYF.

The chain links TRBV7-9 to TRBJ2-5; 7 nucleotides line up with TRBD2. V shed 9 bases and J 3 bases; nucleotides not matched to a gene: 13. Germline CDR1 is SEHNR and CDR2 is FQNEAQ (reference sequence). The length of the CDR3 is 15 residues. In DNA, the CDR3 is TGTGCCAGTTCCGCGAGGCGGGGAGGGGAAGAGACCCAGTACTTC. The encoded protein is CASSARRGGEETQYF.

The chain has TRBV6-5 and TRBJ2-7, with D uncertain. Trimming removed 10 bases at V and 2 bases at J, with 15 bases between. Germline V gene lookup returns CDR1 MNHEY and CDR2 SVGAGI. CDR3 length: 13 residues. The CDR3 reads CATHQAATYEQYF. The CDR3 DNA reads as TGTGCCACCCATCAGGCGGCCACCTACGAGCAGTACTTC.

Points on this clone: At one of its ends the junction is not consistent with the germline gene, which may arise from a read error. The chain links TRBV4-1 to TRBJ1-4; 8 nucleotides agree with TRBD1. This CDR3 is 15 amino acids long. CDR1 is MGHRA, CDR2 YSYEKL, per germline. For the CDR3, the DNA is TGCGCCAGCAGCCGCGGACAGGGAACTGATGAAAAACTGTTTTTT. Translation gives CASSRGQGTDEKLFF.

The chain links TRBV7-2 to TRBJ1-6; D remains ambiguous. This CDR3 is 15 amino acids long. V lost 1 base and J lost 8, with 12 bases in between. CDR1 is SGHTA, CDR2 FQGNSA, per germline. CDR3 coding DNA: TGTGCCAGCAGCTTAGTAATAGGGATGGATTCACCCCTCCACTTT. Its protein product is CASSLVIGMDSPLHF.

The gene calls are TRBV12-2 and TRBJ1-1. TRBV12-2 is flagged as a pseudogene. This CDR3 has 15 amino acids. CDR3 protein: CASRSRTGGCTEAFF. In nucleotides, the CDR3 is TGTGCAAGTCGCTCACGGACGGGAGGGTGCACTGAAGCTTTCTTT.

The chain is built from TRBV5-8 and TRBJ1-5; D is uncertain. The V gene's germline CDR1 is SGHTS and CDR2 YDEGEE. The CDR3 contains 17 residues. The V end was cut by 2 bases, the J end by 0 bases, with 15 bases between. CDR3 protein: CASSLSTGLGSNQPQHF. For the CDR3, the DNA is TGTGCCAGCAGCTTATCGACTGGGCTAGGTAGCAATCAGCCCCAGCATTTT. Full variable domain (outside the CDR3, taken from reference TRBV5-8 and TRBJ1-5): EAGVTQSPTHLIKTRGQQATLRCSPISGHTSVYWYQQALGLGLQFLLWYDEGEERNRGNFPPRFSGRQFPNYSSELNVNALELEDSALYLCASSLSTGLGSNQPQHFGDGTRLSIL.

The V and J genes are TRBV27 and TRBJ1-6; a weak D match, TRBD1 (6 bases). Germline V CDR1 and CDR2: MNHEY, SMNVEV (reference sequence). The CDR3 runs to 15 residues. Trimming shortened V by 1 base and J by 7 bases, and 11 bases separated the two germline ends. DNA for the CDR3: TGTGCCAGCAGTTTATTGGGGCAGGGGAATTCACCCCTCCACTTT. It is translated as CASSLLGQGNSPLHF.

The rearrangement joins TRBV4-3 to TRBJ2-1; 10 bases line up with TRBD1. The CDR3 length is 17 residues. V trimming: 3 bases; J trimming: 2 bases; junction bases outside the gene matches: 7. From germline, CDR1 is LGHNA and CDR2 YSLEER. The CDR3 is CASSQVPGQGTYNEQFF. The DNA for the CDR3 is TGCGCCAGCAGCCAGGTACCGGGACAGGGGACCTACAATGAGCAGTTCTTC.

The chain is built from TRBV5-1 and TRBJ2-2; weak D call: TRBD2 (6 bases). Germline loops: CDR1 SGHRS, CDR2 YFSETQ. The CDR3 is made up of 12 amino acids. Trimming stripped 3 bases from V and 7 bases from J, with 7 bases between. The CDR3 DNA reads TGCGCCAGCAGCTGGCGGGGCGGGGAGCTGTTTTTT. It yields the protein CASSWRGGELFF.

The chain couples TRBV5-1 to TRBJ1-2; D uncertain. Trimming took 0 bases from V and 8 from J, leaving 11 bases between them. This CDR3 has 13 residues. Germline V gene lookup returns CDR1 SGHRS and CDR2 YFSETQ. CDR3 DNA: TGCGCCAGCAGCTTGGGAGGCCAGCAGGGCTACACCTTC. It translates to CASSLGGQQGYTF.

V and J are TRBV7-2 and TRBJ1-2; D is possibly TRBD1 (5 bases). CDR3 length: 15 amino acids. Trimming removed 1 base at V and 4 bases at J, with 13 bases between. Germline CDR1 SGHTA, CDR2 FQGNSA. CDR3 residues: CASSLGHGQGYGYTF. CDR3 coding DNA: TGTGCCAGCAGCTTAGGTCACGGGCAGGGCTATGGCTACACCTTC.

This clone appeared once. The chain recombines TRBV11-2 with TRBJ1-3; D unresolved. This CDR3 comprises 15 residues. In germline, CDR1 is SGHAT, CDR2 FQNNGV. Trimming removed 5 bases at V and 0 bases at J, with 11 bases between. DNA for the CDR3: TGTGCCAGCAGCCGGGGATGGGACTCTGGAAACACCATATATTTT. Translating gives CASSRGWDSGNTIYF.

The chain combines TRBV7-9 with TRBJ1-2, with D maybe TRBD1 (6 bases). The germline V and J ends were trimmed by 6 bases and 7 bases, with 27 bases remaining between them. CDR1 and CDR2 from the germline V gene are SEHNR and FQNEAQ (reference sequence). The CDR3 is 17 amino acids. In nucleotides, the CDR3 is TGTGCCAGCAGGCCTAGTCTTCGACCCGCAAAACAGGGTGGCTACACCTTC. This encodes CASRPSLRPAKQGGYTF.

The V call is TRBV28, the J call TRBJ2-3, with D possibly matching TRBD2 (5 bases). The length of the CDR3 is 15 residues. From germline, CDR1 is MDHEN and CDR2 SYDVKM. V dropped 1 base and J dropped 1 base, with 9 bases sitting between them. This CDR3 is CASSLLRRGTDTQYF. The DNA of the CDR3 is TGTGCCAGCAGTTTATTGAGGCGGGGCACAGATACGCAGTATTTT. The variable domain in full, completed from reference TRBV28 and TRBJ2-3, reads DVKVTQSSRYLVKRTGEKVFLECVQDMDHENMFWYRQDPGLGLRLIYFSYDVKMKEKGDIPEGYSVSREKKERFSLILESASTNQTSMYLCASSLLRRGTDTQYFGPGTRLTVL.

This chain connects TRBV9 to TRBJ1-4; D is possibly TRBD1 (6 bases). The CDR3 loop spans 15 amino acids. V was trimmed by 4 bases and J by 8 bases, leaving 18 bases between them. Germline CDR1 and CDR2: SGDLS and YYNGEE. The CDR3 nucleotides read TGTGCCAGCAGCTATACGGGACAATGGGGAGAAAAACTGTTTTTT. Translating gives CASSYTGQWGEKLFF.